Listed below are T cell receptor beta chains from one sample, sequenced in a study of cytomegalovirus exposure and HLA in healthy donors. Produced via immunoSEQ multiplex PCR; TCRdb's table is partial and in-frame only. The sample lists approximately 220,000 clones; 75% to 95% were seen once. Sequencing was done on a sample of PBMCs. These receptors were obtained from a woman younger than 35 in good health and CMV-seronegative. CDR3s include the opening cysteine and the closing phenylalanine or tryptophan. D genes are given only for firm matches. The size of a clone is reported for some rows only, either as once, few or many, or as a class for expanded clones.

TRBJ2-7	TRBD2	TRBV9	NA	TGTGCCAGCAGCGTACTAGCGGGAGGACATGAGCAGTACTTC	CASSVLAGGHEQYF
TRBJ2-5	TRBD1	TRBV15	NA	TGTGCCACCAGCAGATCGACAGGGGGCCTCGGTGTGACCCAGTACTTC	CATSRSTGGLGVTQYF
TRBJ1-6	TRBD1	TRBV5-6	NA	TGTGCCAGCAGCCCGGGACAGGGAACCTCACCCCTCCACTTT	CASSPGQGTSPLHF
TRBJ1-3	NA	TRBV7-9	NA	TGTGCCAGCAGCTTATCTGCGATTGGAAACACCATATATTTT	CASSLSAIGNTIYF
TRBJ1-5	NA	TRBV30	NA	TGTGCCTGGAGTGTTACAAGCACAGGGATACTCAATCAGCCCCAGCATTTT	CAWSVTSTGILNQPQHF
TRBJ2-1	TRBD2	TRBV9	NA	TGTGCCAGCAGCGTAGAATCGGGACTAACAAATGAGCAGTTCTTC	CASSVESGLTNEQFF
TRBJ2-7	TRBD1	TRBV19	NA	TGTGCCAGCTCTACGACAGGGAACGACTACGAGCAGTACTTC	CASSTTGNDYEQYF
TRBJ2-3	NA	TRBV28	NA	TGTGCCAGCAGTTTAGCGGGTAGCACAGATACGCAGTATTTT	CASSLAGSTDTQYF
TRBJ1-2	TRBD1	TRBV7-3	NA	TGTGCCAGCAGCTTAACTCCTCAGGGGGCTGCAGGCTACACCTTC	CASSLTPQGAAGYTF
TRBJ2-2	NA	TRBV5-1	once	TGCGCCAGCAGTGGCCAGGGTGGAGCCGGGGAGCTGTTTTTT	CASSGQGGAGELFF
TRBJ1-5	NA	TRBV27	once	TGTGCCAGCAGTTCCGGGGGGTTAGGGCCCCAGCATTTT	CASSSGGLGPQHF
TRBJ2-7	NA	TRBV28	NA	TGTGCCAGCAGGCGAAAACCCGGGACACCAAGCTCCTACGAGCAGTACTTC	CASRRKPGTPSSYEQYF
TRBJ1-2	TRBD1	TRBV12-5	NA	TGTGCTAGTGCCCCGGGACAGACCTATGGCTACACCTTC	CASAPGQTYGYTF
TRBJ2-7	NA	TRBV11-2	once	TGTGCCACCGGTCGGGGTCCCTACGAGCAGTACTTC	CATGRGPYEQYF
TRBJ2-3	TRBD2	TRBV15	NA	TGTGCCACCAGCACCTCAAGCGGGAGAGCGACAGATACGCAGTATTTT	CATSTSSGRATDTQYF
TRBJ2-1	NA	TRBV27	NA	TGTGCCAGCAGTTTAATCGGCGGGGTTACCTACAATGAGCAGTTCTTC	CASSLIGGVTYNEQFF
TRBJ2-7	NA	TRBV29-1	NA	TGCAGCGTTCTCAAGGACAGCCCCTACGAGCAGTACTTC	CSVLKDSPYEQYF
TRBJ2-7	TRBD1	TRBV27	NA	TGTGCCAGCAGCCCGACAGGGGGCGCCCTCCACGAGCAGTACTTC	CASSPTGGALHEQYF
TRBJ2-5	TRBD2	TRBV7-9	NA	TGTGCCAGCAGAAGACTAGCGGGAGAGCAAGAGACCCAGTACTTC	CASRRLAGEQETQYF
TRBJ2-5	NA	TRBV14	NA	TGTGCCAGCAGTCGTGACAGGAACCAAGAGACCCAGTACTTC	CASSRDRNQETQYF
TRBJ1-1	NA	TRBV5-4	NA	TGTGCCAGCAGCTTGGGTTTGAGGACAACGGACACTGAAGCTTTCTTT	CASSLGLRTTDTEAFF
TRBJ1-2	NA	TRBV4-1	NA	TGCGCCAGCAGCCAAGATCATGAGACCGGCAGGGCGACCTTC	CASSQDHETGRATF
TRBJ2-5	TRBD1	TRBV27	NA	TGTGCCAGCAGTTGGACAGGGATGGTGGCAGAGACCCAGTACTTC	CASSWTGMVAETQYF
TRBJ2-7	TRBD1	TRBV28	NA	TGTGCCAGCAGTTTCCCGGGACAGCTCTACGAGCAGTACTTC	CASSFPGQLYEQYF
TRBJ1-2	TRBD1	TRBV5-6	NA	TGTGCCAGCAGCTTGTTAAGACAGGGCGATGGCTACACCTTC	CASSLLRQGDGYTF
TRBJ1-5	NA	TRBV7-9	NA	TGTGCCAGCAGTCCCGAGAATCAGCCCCAGCATTTT	CASSPENQPQHF
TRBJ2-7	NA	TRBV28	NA	TGTGCCAGCAGTTTATTTGCCGGGGGGCACGAGCAGTACTTC	CASSLFAGGHEQYF
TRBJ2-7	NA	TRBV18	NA	TGTGCCAGCTCACCACCGGGGCTCTACGAGCAGTACTTC	CASSPPGLYEQYF